This T cell receptor (beta chain) was obtained from a study of cytomegalovirus exposure and HLA in healthy donors. As regards this clone: The antigen is undetermined.

V lost 4 bases, J lost 8 bases, and 24 bases lay in between. Looked up from germline, CDR1 is WSHSY and CDR2 is SAAADI. The CDR3 runs 16 residues. Study-wide points: Most sequenced TCRs were rare (though some public TCRs occurred in many donors).

The primer mix had 60 Vbeta and 13 Jbeta primers. As processed by the authors: A follow-up analysis tallied tens of millions of unique TCR beta chains, 9 million to 11 million shared. Sequencing used immunoSEQ multiplex PCR; TCRdb keeps in-frame clones, though not all of them. The D gene and trimming were derived from the DNA, and the V and J assignments and clone size from that table. This table has about 73,000 clones, roughly 82% appearing once. The rearrangement joins TRBV10-2 to TRBJ2-7, with D possibly being TRBD2 (6 bases). The clonotype comes from a man in his 70s in good health and CMV-seronegative. Sequences were obtained from PBMCs. As DNA, the CDR3 is TGCGCCAGCAGTGCAGCGGGCCCGCGTGGTGCGTACCAGCAGTACTTC. Its protein product is CASSAAGPRGAYQQYF.